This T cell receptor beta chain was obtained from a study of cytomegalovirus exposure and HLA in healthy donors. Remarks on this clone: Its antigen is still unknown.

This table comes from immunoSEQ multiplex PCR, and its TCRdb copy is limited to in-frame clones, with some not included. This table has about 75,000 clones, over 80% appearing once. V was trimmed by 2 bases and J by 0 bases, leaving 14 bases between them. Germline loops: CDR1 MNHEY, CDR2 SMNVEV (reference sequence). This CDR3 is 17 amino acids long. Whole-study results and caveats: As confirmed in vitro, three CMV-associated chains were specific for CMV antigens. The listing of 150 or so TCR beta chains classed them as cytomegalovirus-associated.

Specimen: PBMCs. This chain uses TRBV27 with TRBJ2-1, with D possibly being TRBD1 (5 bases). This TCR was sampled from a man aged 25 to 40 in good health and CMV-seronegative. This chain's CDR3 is CASSLGFGQRSYNEQFF. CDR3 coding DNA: TGTGCCAGCAGTTTAGGGTTTGGACAACGCTCCTACAATGAGCAGTTCTTC.